This TCR beta chain was sequenced for a study of CD8 T cells in Susac syndrome. Looking at the study overall: Active disease was present in 5 or 6 of the sequenced Susac syndrome patients, and remission in roughly eight. Study-level points and caveats: The CD4+ T cell repertoires of Susac syndrome were found to show no clonal expansion.

Random hexamers were used to reverse transcribe the RNA input (about 0.5 to 1 ug). A single record per CDR3 protein comes from TCRdb applying MiXCR to the immunoSEQ multiplex PCR reads. Of over 150,000 distinct CDR3 sequences listed, about 93% are singletons. The CDR3 spans 16 residues. V lost 3 bases, J lost 2 bases, and 2 bases stayed unmatched. Looked up from germline, CDR1 is SGDLS and CDR2 is YYNGEE. Concerning this clonotype: What it recognizes is unknown.

The sample taken for sequencing was CD4+ T cells from PBMCs. V gene TRBV9 combines with J gene TRBJ2-1; 13 nucleotides align to TRBD2. The TCR sequence derives from a human donor with Susac syndrome. This chain's CDR3 is CASSAGLAGPYNEQFF. CDR3 DNA sequence: TGTGCCAGCAGCGCGGGACTAGCGGGGCCCTACAATGAGCAGTTCTTC.